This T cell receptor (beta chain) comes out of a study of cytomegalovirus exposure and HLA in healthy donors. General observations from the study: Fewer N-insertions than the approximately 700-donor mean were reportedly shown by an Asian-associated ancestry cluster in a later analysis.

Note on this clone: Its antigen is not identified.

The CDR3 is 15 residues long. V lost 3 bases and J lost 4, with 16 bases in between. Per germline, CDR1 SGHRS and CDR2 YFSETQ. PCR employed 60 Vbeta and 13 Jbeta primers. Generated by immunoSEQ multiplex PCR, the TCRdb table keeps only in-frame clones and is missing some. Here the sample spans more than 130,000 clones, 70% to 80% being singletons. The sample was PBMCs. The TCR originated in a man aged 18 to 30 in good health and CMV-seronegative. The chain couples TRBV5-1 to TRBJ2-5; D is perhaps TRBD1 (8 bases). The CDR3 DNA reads TGCGCCAGCAGCTCAAACAGGGGGGGGAGAGAGACCCAGTACTTC. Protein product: CASSSNRGGRETQYF.